Following are 28 T cell receptor beta chains from one sample sequenced in a study of blood T cell repertoires in COVID-19. The assay was immunoSEQ multiplex PCR, and TCRdb's table has in-frame clones only and misses some. The repertoire consists of approximately 230,000 clones, with 70% to 90% occurring once and the leading ten covering around 3%. Material for sequencing was peripheral blood. Receptors were obtained from a man between 18 and 29 years old with active or convalescent COVID-19.

The sample holds one count of this clone. The genes are TRBV6-4 and TRBJ2-5, with TRBD2 matching 11 bases. The CDR3 is made up of 17 amino acids. V gave up 4 bases and J gave up 1 base; unmatched junction bases: 8. From germline, CDR1 is MRHNA and CDR2 SNTAGT. This CDR3 is CASSVFSSGGFQETQYF. The CDR3 DNA reads as TGTGCCAGCAGTGTCTTTTCTAGCGGGGGGTTCCAAGAGACCCAGTACTTC.

The chain uses TRBV3-1 (or the pseudogene TRBV3-2) and TRBJ1-6; no definite D call. The V end was cut by 1 base, the J end by 12 bases, with 7 bases between. This CDR3 contains 12 residues. The germline V gene has CDR1 LGHDT and CDR2 YNNKEL (reference sequence). The CDR3 protein is CASSQGVLPLHF. CDR3 DNA sequence: TGTGCCAGCAGCCAAGGAGTTTTACCCCTCCACTTT.

The rearrangement joins TRBV5-4 to TRBJ2-3; no clear D gene. Germline CDR1 SGHNT, CDR2 YYREEE (reference sequence). The V and J ends lost 0 bases and 2 bases respectively, with 10 bases between them. This CDR3 contains 15 residues. The CDR3 DNA follows: TGTGCCAGCAGCTTGGACCGCCCTACCACAGATACGCAGTATTTT. Amino acids: CASSLDRPTTDTQYF.

The chain couples TRBV3-1 (or the pseudogene TRBV3-2) to TRBJ2-3, with TRBD1 matching 10 bases. Germline V gives CDR1 LGHDT, CDR2 YNNKEL (reference sequence). This CDR3 comprises 15 residues. With 4 bases clipped from V and 2 bases from J, the junction kept 3 bases outside the gene matches. The CDR3 bases are TGTGCCAGCAGCCCCCGACAGGGGGCCACAGATACGCAGTATTTT. It encodes CASSPRQGATDTQYF.

The chain links TRBV20-1 to TRBJ1-5; 9 bases fit TRBD1. Per the germline V gene, CDR1 is DFQATT and CDR2 is SNEGSKA (reference sequence). J was trimmed by 3 bases and V by 3 bases; bases with no gene match: 6. This CDR3 is 15 amino acids long. The CDR3 sequence is CSASLTGGINQPQHF. CDR3 coding DNA: TGCAGTGCTAGTTTGACAGGGGGGATCAATCAGCCCCAGCATTTT.

The chain couples TRBV4-2 to TRBJ2-3, with no clear D. Germline assignment: CDR1 LGHNA and CDR2 YNFKEQ. With 0 bases removed from V and 6 bases from J, the gap between germline ends came to 4 bases. This CDR3 comprises 12 residues. The DNA for the CDR3 is TGTGCCAGCAGCCAAGAGAGGGATACGCAGTATTTT. Amino acid sequence: CASSQERDTQYF.

V gene TRBV6-5 combines with J gene TRBJ2-5; a weak D match, TRBD2 (6 bases). V lost 10 bases and J lost 5, with 14 bases in between. Germline V CDR1 and CDR2: MNHEY, SVGAGI. This CDR3 region has 12 residues. The CDR3 DNA reads as TGTGCCACCTTAGCGGTCGGGGAGACCCAGTACTTC. Amino acids: CATLAVGETQYF.

The V and J genes are TRBV5-5 and TRBJ1-2, with TRBD1 as a possible D gene (5 bases). The V and J ends lost 3 bases and 6 bases respectively, with 21 bases between them. Per germline, CDR1 SGHKS and CDR2 YYEKEE (reference sequence). This CDR3 comprises 16 residues. The CDR3 sequence is CASSSTPDGAKHGYTF. CDR3 in DNA: TGTGCCAGCAGCTCAACCCCCGATGGGGCCAAGCATGGCTACACCTTC. Drawing the rest from reference TRBV5-5 and TRBJ1-2, the complete variable domain is DAGVTQSPTHLIKTRGQQVTLRCSPISGHKSVSWYQQVLGQGPQFIFQYYEKEERGRGNFPDRFSARQFPNYSSELNVNALLLGDSALYLCASSSTPDGAKHGYTFGSGTRLTVV.

The rearrangement uses TRBV29-1 and TRBJ2-7; tentatively, D is TRBD2 (6 bases). With 4 bases removed from V and 4 bases from J, the gap between germline ends came to 17 bases. CDR3 size: 14 residues. Germline V gene lookup returns CDR1 SQVTM and CDR2 ANQGSEA. In DNA form, the CDR3 reads TGCAGCGTTGTTGAGTTGCGGGCGGGGTACGAGCAGTACTTC. It translates to CSVVELRAGYEQYF.

This chain's CDR3 is CASSRTGTTEAFF. The CDR3 DNA reads TGTGCCAGCAGCCGGACAGGGACCACTGAAGCTTTCTTT. This rearrangement joins TRBV5-4 to TRBJ1-1; TRBD1 matches 8 bases. The length of the CDR3 is 13 residues. Germline V gene sequence: CDR1 SGHNT, CDR2 YYREEE (reference sequence). V shed 4 bases and J 4 bases; nucleotides not matched to a gene: 3.

The V call is TRBV20-1, the J call TRBJ1-4; 7 bases fit TRBD1. This CDR3 spans 15 amino acids. Germline CDR1 DFQATT, CDR2 SNEGSKA (reference sequence). With 3 bases clipped from V and 3 bases from J, the junction kept 7 bases outside the gene matches. CDR3 DNA: TGCAGTGCTAGTGGGCTGGGACAGTCTAATGAAAAACTGTTTTTT. Encoded protein: CSASGLGQSNEKLFF.

The V and J genes are TRBV27 and TRBJ2-1, with a weak D call TRBD1 (6 bases). This CDR3 contains 16 residues. Germline CDR1 and CDR2: MNHEY and SMNVEV (reference sequence). V was cut by 5 bases and J by 2 bases, with 16 bases left in between. In DNA form, the CDR3 reads TGTGCCAGCAGTCAACAGGGTGTAATTGCCTACAATGAGCAGTTCTTC. The encoded protein is CASSQQGVIAYNEQFF.

The CDR3 region has the DNA TGTGCCAGCAGTTTAGAACAGGGCTCTGGAAACACCATATATTTT. This encodes CASSLEQGSGNTIYF. The rearrangement joins TRBV28 to TRBJ1-3; TRBD1 is a possible D gene (6 bases). The CDR3 sequence is 15 residues long. From germline, CDR1 is MDHEN and CDR2 SYDVKM. V gave up 2 bases and J gave up 0 bases, with 8 bases separating them.

The J gene is TRBJ1-5, the V gene TRBV30; no clear D gene. Germline V gene sequence: CDR1 GTSNPN, CDR2 SVGIG (reference sequence). The CDR3 totals 16 residues. V shed 5 bases and J shed 7 bases, with 24 bases lying between them. This CDR3 reads CAWDQEVNMAGQPQHF. DNA of the CDR3: TGTGCCTGGGATCAAGAAGTCAACATGGCGGGACAGCCCCAGCATTTT.

The rearrangement links TRBV3-1 (or the pseudogene TRBV3-2) to TRBJ1-1; D may be TRBD1 (5 bases). The V gene's germline CDR1 is LGHDT and CDR2 YNNKEL (reference sequence). This CDR3 has 12 residues. Trimming left V 4 bases short and J 5 bases short, with 8 bases between. The CDR3 protein is CASSRGGTEAFF. CDR3 in DNA: TGTGCCAGCAGCCGGGGGGGGACTGAAGCTTTCTTT.

The V gene is TRBV19, the J gene TRBJ2-7, with D maybe TRBD1 (5 bases). Trimming stripped 0 bases from V and 1 base from J, with 7 bases between. CDR3 length: 14 amino acids. Germline CDR1 and CDR2: LNHDA and SQIVND (reference sequence). The CDR3 loop reads CASSIDRVSYEQYF. CDR3 bases: TGTGCCAGTAGTATAGACAGGGTGTCCTACGAGCAGTACTTC.

The chain couples TRBV11-2 to TRBJ2-2; a weak D match, TRBD2 (7 bases). This CDR3 has 15 residues. Germline V gene lookup returns CDR1 SGHAT and CDR2 FQNNGV. Trimming left V 4 bases short and J 7 bases short, with 16 bases between. The DNA for the CDR3 is TGTGCCAGCAGCTCAGCTAGGGGGGGCGTCGGGGAGCTGTTTTTT. It specifies CASSSARGGVGELFF.

This clone was picked up one time. The chain recombines TRBV18 with TRBJ2-5; perhaps TRBD1 as D (6 bases). Germline values: CDR1 KGHSH, CDR2 LQKENI. Trimming stripped 4 bases from V and 5 bases from J, with 14 bases between. This CDR3 region has 14 residues. As DNA, the CDR3 is TGTGCCAGCTCACTCGGACAGACCTGGGAGACCCAGTACTTC. Translated, it gives CASSLGQTWETQYF.

This clone is a singleton in its sample. The rearrangement uses TRBV6-2 or TRBV6-3 and TRBJ1-1; 7 positions match TRBD1. Germline-derived CDR1 and CDR2 are MNHEY and SVGEGT. This CDR3 region has 15 residues. V lost 5 bases and J lost 4; bases outside the gene matches: 10. CDR3 in amino acids: CASSDPGQRATEAFF. CDR3 DNA sequence: TGTGCCAGCAGTGACCCGGGACAGCGAGCCACTGAAGCTTTCTTT.

This clone occurred once. The chain recombines TRBV12-5 with TRBJ2-3; D is possibly TRBD2 (5 bases). Germline V gene data show CDR1 as LGHNT and CDR2 as FRNRAP. The CDR3 has 14 residues. V was clipped by 2 bases and J by 6 bases, with 12 bases between them. The DNA of the CDR3 is TGTGCTAGTGGTTTGTCTGCGGGCGGGGATACGCAGTATTTT. It is translated as CASGLSAGGDTQYF.

This chain links TRBV10-3 with TRBJ1-3; 8 bases agree with TRBD1. Germline assignment: CDR1 ENHRY and CDR2 SYGVKD. The CDR3 totals 16 residues. Trimming removed 5 bases from V and 0 bases from J; junction bases left unmatched: 6. The CDR3 region has the DNA TGTGCCATCAGTCGCGCCGGGACAGGCTCTGGAAACACCATATATTTT. Translated: CAISRAGTGSGNTIYF.

The genes are TRBV6-5 and TRBJ2-7; 7 bases map to TRBD1. Germline V lookup: CDR1 MNHEY, CDR2 SVGAGI. This CDR3 is built from 14 residues. With 3 bases clipped from V and 3 bases from J, the junction kept 5 bases outside the gene matches. The CDR3 is CASSYMGQNYEQYF. The CDR3 bases are TGTGCCAGCAGTTATATGGGACAGAACTACGAGCAGTACTTC.

A single count supports this clone. The rearrangement uses TRBV3-1 (or the pseudogene TRBV3-2) and TRBJ1-1, with 8 bases lining up with TRBD1. After removal of 1 base from V and 4 bases from J, the junction contained 8 bases not matched to a gene. Looked up from germline, CDR1 is LGHDT and CDR2 is YNNKEL (reference sequence). This CDR3 is 16 amino acids long. CDR3 loop: CASSQGTGGAGTEAFF. The CDR3 nucleotides are TGTGCCAGCAGCCAAGGAACAGGGGGTGCAGGCACTGAAGCTTTCTTT.

This clone was picked up a small number of times. The chain couples TRBV24-1 to TRBJ1-1; 8 bases are a match to TRBD1. This CDR3 has 14 residues. Germline lookup yields CDR1 KGHDR and CDR2 SFDVKD. V shed 3 bases, J shed 6 bases, and the junction held 5 bases outside the gene matches. For the CDR3, the DNA is TGTGCCACCAGTGATGCCGGACAGGGCGCTGAAGCTTTCTTT. Its protein product is CATSDAGQGAEAFF.

The chain links TRBV7-7 to TRBJ2-5; tentative D call: TRBD2 (6 bases). Germline-derived CDR1 and CDR2 are SSHAT and FNYEAQ (reference sequence). The CDR3 covers 16 residues. V lost 5 bases and J lost 3, with 19 bases in between. CDR3 DNA: TGTGCCAGCAGCCAAACAGCCTGGGGGGTCAAAGAGACCCAGTACTTC. This encodes CASSQTAWGVKETQYF.

V gene TRBV3-1 (or the pseudogene TRBV3-2) combines with J gene TRBJ2-1, with 14 bases that match TRBD2. This CDR3 has 16 residues. The V gene's germline CDR1 is LGHDT and CDR2 YNNKEL (reference sequence). J lost 9 bases, V lost 3 bases, and 7 bases had no gene match. Written as DNA, the CDR3 is TGTGCCAGCAGCCATGGGACTAGCGGGAGTGGTGCTGAGCAGTTCTTC. Its translation is CASSHGTSGSGAEQFF.

This chain joins TRBV28 and TRBJ2-3, with a weak D call TRBD2 (5 bases). Trimming shortened V by 3 bases and J by 1 base, and 11 bases separated the two germline ends. From germline, CDR1 is MDHEN and CDR2 SYDVKM. The CDR3 length is 15 residues. The CDR3 reads CASSFSAGGTDTQYF. Written as DNA, the CDR3 is TGTGCCAGCAGTTTTTCCGCCGGGGGCACAGATACGCAGTATTTT.

V usage is TRBV18 and J usage is TRBJ1-4, with D hard to call. V shed 1 base and J shed 7 bases, with 10 bases lying between them. Germline V gives CDR1 KGHSH, CDR2 LQKENI. The CDR3 has 14 amino acids. The chain's CDR3 is CASSPRAKGEKLFF. In nucleotides, the CDR3 is TGTGCCAGCTCACCACGGGCCAAAGGTGAAAAACTGTTTTTT. Using reference TRBV18 and TRBJ1-4 for the parts outside the CDR3, the full variable domain is NAGVMQNPRHLVRRRGQEARLRCSPMKGHSHVYWYRQLPEEGLKFMVYLQKENIIDESGMPKERFSAEFPKEGPSILRIQQVVRGDSAAYFCASSPRAKGEKLFFGSGTQLSVL.